Following are 5 T cell receptor beta chains from one sample sequenced in a study of T cell responses to AZD1222 COVID-19 vaccine. The assay was immunoSEQ multiplex PCR, and TCRdb's table has in-frame clones only and misses some. Of 100,000 to 150,000 clones in the sample, around 89% are singletons; the top ten hold about 4%. The sample in question was peripheral blood, obtained 28 days after the second AZD1222 dose. The receptors were gathered from an adult who received the AZD1222 COVID-19 vaccine.

V and J are TRBV7-3 and TRBJ2-5; 8 nucleotides agree with TRBD2. Trimming removed 5 bases from V and 7 bases from J; junction bases left unmatched: 9. The CDR3 contains 14 residues. CDR1 and CDR2 from the germline V gene are SGHTA and FQGTGA. The CDR3 protein is CASSRSGGAGTQYF. CDR3 DNA: TGTGCCAGCAGCCGAAGCGGGGGCGCCGGGACCCAGTACTTC.

The gene calls are TRBV18 and TRBJ2-7; a possible D gene is TRBD2 (6 bases). Trimming took off 6 bases at V and 2 bases at J, with 23 bases between the two ends. The CDR3 has 17 amino acids. Germline lookup yields CDR1 KGHSH and CDR2 LQKENI. The CDR3, as DNA: TGTGCCAGCTCTGCCTACATTTCCGGGACTGTGACCTACGAGCAGTACTTC. Translated, it gives CASSAYISGTVTYEQYF.

J is TRBJ1-4 and V is TRBV5-1; TRBD1 matches 7 bases. J was trimmed by 3 bases and V by 2 bases; bases with no gene match: 10. Germline CDR1 is SGHRS and CDR2 is YFSETQ. The CDR3 loop spans 17 amino acids. DNA for the CDR3: TGCGCCAGCAGCTTACCCCGAACGGGACAGCCTAATGAAAAACTGTTTTTT. Its protein is CASSLPRTGQPNEKLFF. Based on the CDR3 plus reference TRBV5-1 and TRBJ1-4, the full variable domain is KAGVTQTPRYLIKTRGQQVTLSCSPISGHRSVSWYQQTPGQGLQFLFEYFSETQRNKGNFPGRFSGRQFSNSRSEMNVSTLELGDSALYLCASSLPRTGQPNEKLFFGSGTQLSVL.

This rearrangement joins TRBV18 to TRBJ2-1; 7 nucleotides line up with TRBD1. Germline V gene data show CDR1 as KGHSH and CDR2 as LQKENI. After removal of 2 bases from V and 4 bases from J, the junction contained 2 bases not matched to a gene. The CDR3 covers 14 residues. The CDR3 region has the DNA TGTGCCAGCTCACCAACGACAGGGTACAATGAGCAGTTCTTC. This codes for CASSPTTGYNEQFF.

This chain joins TRBV19 and TRBJ1-1; no reliable D call. The V gene's germline CDR1 is LNHDA and CDR2 SQIVND (reference sequence). CDR3 size: 12 residues. V was clipped by 3 bases and J by 5 bases, with 7 bases between them. This chain's CDR3 is CASSMGITEAFF. The CDR3 DNA is TGTGCCAGTAGTATGGGGATAACTGAAGCTTTCTTT.